This T cell receptor (beta chain) was sequenced during a study of Ad26.COV2.S vaccination and SARS-CoV-2 variants. Findings of the study overall: Total responses of T cells may have been underestimated by the analyses of TCR breadth and depth. Reportedly, after vaccination the spike-specific CD8+ and CD4+ T cell responses displayed substantial breadth.

Method: immunoSEQ multiplex PCR; TCRdb's copy keeps in-frame clones and lacks some. The table records 250,000 to 300,000 clones, around 87% of them present only once. Unmatched junction bases numbered 8, after V lost 0 bases and J lost 6 bases. CDR3 size: 17 residues. Germline values: CDR1 MGHRA, CDR2 YSYEKL. For this clone: Its matching antigen is unknown.

Treatment reported: roughly 19 received Ad26.COV2.S at low or high dose, single or two shots; roughly five received placebo; per-sample allocation not given. Sampling was performed 63 days after the first vaccine or placebo injection. A Boston adult aged 18-55 years was the donor. The chain couples TRBV4-1 to TRBJ2-3; TRBD2 matches 11 bases. The origin of this receptor is a person between 18 and 59 years old who received the Ad26.COV2.S COVID-19 vaccine or a placebo. Here the sequenced sample was peripheral blood, taken in a trial of Ad26.COV2.S vaccine versus placebo. The CDR3 spells CASSQDWASGRMDTQYF. The CDR3 coding sequence is TGCGCCAGCAGCCAAGATTGGGCTAGCGGGAGGATGGATACGCAGTATTTT.